This TCR beta chain was found in a study of blood T cell repertoires in COVID-19. Study background: Both acute and convalescent COVID-19 samples were obtained from the United States, Italy and Spain. T cells, B-cell-depleted T cells, or PBMCs provided the cDNA or gDNA that served as material.

The method was immunoSEQ multiplex PCR; TCRdb's version includes in-frame clones alone and lacks a portion of them. Here the sample spans about 310,000 clones, around 89% being singletons. The study drew participants aged about 18 to 95 years from approximately 23 US areas. Resolution of symptoms, clearance, or two negative PCRs was present in recovered Cohort 3 donors. V lost 0 bases to trimming and J lost 6 bases; unmatched junction nucleotides: 7. CDR1 is KGHSH, CDR2 LQKENI, per germline. The CDR3 sequence is 15 residues long. The clonotype was recovered from a woman in her thirties or forties who had recovered from COVID-19. Sequenced material: PBMCs or T cells enriched from blood (not recorded which). V usage is TRBV18 and J usage is TRBJ1-2; TRBD1 matches at 7 bases. The CDR3 reads CASSPPEPGGNGYTF. The CDR3 nucleotides are TGTGCCAGCTCACCACCAGAACCAGGGGGTAATGGCTACACCTTC. The full variable domain, with the rest looked up from reference TRBV18 and TRBJ1-2, is NAGVMQNPRHLVRRRGQEARLRCSPMKGHSHVYWYRQLPEEGLKFMVYLQKENIIDESGMPKERFSAEFPKEGPSILRIQQVVRGDSAAYFCASSPPEPGGNGYTFGSGTRLTVV.